This section outlines one T cell receptor (beta chain) sequence together with its context. Its binding antigen is unknown. The sample holds no much larger clone one base away, and base qualities are not on file. This specimen comes from a study of CD8 T cells in Susac syndrome (dated by TCRdb to the late 2010s). As for the study more broadly: Whether CD8+ T cell activation and differentiation in Susac syndrome was antigen driven was tested using repertoire sequencing. The clonality of the CD8+ T cell repertoire was compared across about a dozen healthy donors, about 14 Susac syndrome patients and fewer than 16 multiple sclerosis patients. What the authors observed across the whole study: The number of individuals in the TCR sequencing and HLA analysis was acknowledged as relatively small.

RNA was extracted with the RNeasy kit and roughly 0.5 to 1 ug was reverse transcribed using random hexamers. TCR beta CDR3 regions were amplified with the immunoSEQ multiplex PCR assay covering 54 Vbeta and 13 Jbeta segments. Bias from PCR amplification was corrected by using a synthetic template baseline for primer optimization and for computational correction. The study's own analysis went as follows. Only productive sequences were kept, with reads annotated to V, D and J genes according to IMGT and analyzed in immunoSEQ Analyzer. To calculate clonality, Shannon entropy was normalized by log2 of the number of productive unique sequences and then subtracted from one. For each patient and control, public and private clones were evaluated among the 100 most prevalent clones. A clone was defined as Susac-specific if it was absent from the healthy and MS cohorts, from around 960 published viral clones and from other ImmuneACCESS disease sequences. Using fastp at Q25 and MiXCR, TCRdb reprocessed the public reads and kept productive beta chains. Every entry covers one CDR3 protein and lists the most common genes and DNA from its rows. TCRdb assigned the V and J calls; the authors' analysis was not used. A total of about 80,000 distinct CDR3 sequences appear in this sample, roughly 94% of them only once. Of the sample, roughly 0.27% is held by the ten largest clones.

High-throughput TCR beta sequencing profiled peripheral blood CD8+ and CD4+ T cells from healthy donors, Susac syndrome patients and multiple sclerosis patients. The healthy donors served as controls matched for age and sex. Bulk CD8+ and CD4+ T cells were purified by magnetic negative isolation, while CD8+ TEMRA cells were enriched using FACS. Blood was collected in EDTA tubes and processed within 24 hours, with PBMCs isolated through density gradient centrifugation. PBMCs intended for TCR sequencing were cryopreserved in liquid nitrogen and were subsequently thawed in a 37 degrees C water bath. Purity of sorted or isolated CD4+, CD8+ and CD8+ TEMRA cells was at least 90%. CDR1 and CDR2 (SQVTM, ANQGSEA) derive from the germline V gene. The CDR3, cysteine through valine, is 14 amino acids long. Only the CDR3 DNA is retained, 42 bases long and in frame from the first base. The junction shows trimming of 4 bases on V and 0 bases on J, plus 13 bases between the germline ends.

The sequence is built from TRBV29-1 and TRBJ2-7; the D gene is possibly TRBD1 or TRBD2, each agreeing over 6 bases. Sequenced sample: CD8+ T cells from PBMCs. The sequence was collected from a human donor in good health. This receptor has the CDR3 CSVGRGGGSYEQYV. The sequenced DNA: TGCAGCGTTGGCCGCGGAGGGGGCTCCTACGAGCAGTACGTC.